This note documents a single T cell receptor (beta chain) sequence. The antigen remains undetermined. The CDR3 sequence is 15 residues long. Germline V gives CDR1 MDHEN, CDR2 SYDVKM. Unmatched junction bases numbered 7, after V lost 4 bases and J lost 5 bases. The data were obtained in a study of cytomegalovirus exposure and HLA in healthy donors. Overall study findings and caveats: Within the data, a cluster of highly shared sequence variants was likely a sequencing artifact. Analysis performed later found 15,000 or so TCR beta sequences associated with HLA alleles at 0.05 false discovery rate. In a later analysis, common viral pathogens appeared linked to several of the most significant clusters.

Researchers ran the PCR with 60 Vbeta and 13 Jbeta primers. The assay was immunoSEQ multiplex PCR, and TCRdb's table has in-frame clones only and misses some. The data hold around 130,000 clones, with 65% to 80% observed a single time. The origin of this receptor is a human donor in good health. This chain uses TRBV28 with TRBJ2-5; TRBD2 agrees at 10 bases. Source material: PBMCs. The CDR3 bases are TGTGCCAGCAGTTCAGCGGGGGGGCCGAGGGAGACCCAGTACTTC. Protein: CASSSAGGPRETQYF.